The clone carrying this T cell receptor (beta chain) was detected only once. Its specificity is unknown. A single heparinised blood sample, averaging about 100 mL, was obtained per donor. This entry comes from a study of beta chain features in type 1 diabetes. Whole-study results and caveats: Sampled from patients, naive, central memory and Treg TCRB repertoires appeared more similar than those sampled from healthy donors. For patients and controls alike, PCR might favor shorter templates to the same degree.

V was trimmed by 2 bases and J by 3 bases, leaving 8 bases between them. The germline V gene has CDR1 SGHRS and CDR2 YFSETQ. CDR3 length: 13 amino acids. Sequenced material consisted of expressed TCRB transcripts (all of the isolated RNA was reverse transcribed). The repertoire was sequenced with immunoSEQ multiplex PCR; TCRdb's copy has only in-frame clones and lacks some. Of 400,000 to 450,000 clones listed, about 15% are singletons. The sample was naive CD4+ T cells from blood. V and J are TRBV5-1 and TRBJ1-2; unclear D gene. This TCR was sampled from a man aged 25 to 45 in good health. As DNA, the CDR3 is TGCGCCAGCAGCTTACTGGGCCACTATGGCTACACCTTC. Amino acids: CASSLLGHYGYTF.